These T cell receptor beta chains were read from a single sample in a study of cytomegalovirus exposure and HLA in healthy donors. Sequencing was performed with immunoSEQ multiplex PCR; in TCRdb, only in-frame clones are kept and a portion is missing. In total, the table holds 100,000 to 150,000 clones. Sample: PBMCs. The receptors shown here come from a woman between 40 and 50 years old in good health and CMV-seropositive. The CDR3 runs from the conserved cysteine through the conserved F or W. The D gene is left open where the match is weak.

TRBV6-1	-	TRBJ1-1	TGTGCCAGCAGTCGGTTGAGTACTGAAGCTTTCTTT	CASSRLSTEAFF
TRBV28	TRBD2	TRBJ2-5	TGTGCCAGCAGTCGATTAGCGGGAGTCCCCCAAGAGACCCAGTACTTC	CASSRLAGVPQETQYF
TRBV6-1	-	TRBJ2-7	TGTGCCAGCAGGACTAGGGAGGTCTACGAGCAGTACTTC	CASRTREVYEQYF
TRBV5-4	-	TRBJ2-2	TGTGCCAGCAGCTTGGAGGGGTGGACCGGGGAGCTGTTTTTT	CASSLEGWTGELFF
TRBV6-6	-	TRBJ1-4	TGTGCCAGCAGCCCAGCGGGGACACTCACAGAAAAACTGTTTTTT	CASSPAGTLTEKLFF
TRBV9	-	TRBJ2-3	TGTGCCAGCAGTCTCACTCCAACCGACTATAGCTATACAGATACGCAGTATTTT	CASSLTPTDYSYTDTQYF
TRBV29-1	TRBD2	TRBJ2-5	TGCAGCGTAGCTAGCGGGAACGGCGAGACCCAGTACTTC	CSVASGNGETQYF
TRBV6-5	-	TRBJ2-3	TGTGCCAGCAGTTCCCATCAGGGTAGCACAGATACGCAGTATTTT	CASSSHQGSTDTQYF
TRBV30	TRBD1	TRBJ2-1	TGTGCCTGGGGGGGGACAGGGGGCTTAGGTGAGCAGTTCTTC	CAWGGTGGLGEQFF
TRBV5-6	-	TRBJ2-3	TGTGCCAGCAGCACCCCCGACTCCCGCGGCACAGATACGCAGTATTTT	CASSTPDSRGTDTQYF
TRBV4-3	-	TRBJ2-5	TGCGCCAGCAGCCAAGATACCGGGAATAGGGAGACCCAGTACTTC	CASSQDTGNRETQYF
TRBV29-1	TRBD2	TRBJ2-7	TGCAGCGTCTTGACTAGCGGGAGAGCCTACGAGCAGTACTTC	CSVLTSGRAYEQYF
TRBV7-2	-	TRBJ2-3	TGTGCCAGCAGCCTTAGGGGCAGGCGCACAGATACGCAGTATTTT	CASSLRGRRTDTQYF
TRBV10-3	TRBD1	TRBJ1-4	TGTGCCATTTCCGGGACAGTTGGTGAAAAACTGTTTTTT	CAISGTVGEKLFF
TRBV10-3	-	TRBJ2-1	TGTGCCATCAGTGAGTCCGATCAGGGAAATGAGCAGTTCTTC	CAISESDQGNEQFF
TRBV27	-	TRBJ2-2	TGTGCCAGCAGTTTGTTGGCAAGGAACACCGGGGAGCTGTTTTTT	CASSLLARNTGELFF
TRBV7-9	TRBD1	TRBJ1-1	TGTGCCAGCAGCTCGAATCGCGGAACAGGGGGGCAGGCGAACACTGAAGCTTTCTTT	CASSSNRGTGGQANTEAFF
TRBV29-1	-	TRBJ1-2	TGCAGCGTGCCTGGGGCGGAGGGTGCGGCTGGCTACACCTTC	CSVPGAEGAAGYTF
TRBV4-1	TRBD2	TRBJ2-3	TGCGCCAGCAGCCAAGATCGGTGGCGGGAGAGCCCAGATACGCAGTATTTT	CASSQDRWRESPDTQYF
TRBV7-3	-	TRBJ2-2	TGTGCCAGCAGCTCTAACACCGGGGAGCTGTTTTTT	CASSSNTGELFF
TRBV19	TRBD2	TRBJ2-3	TGTGCCAGTAGTGGAATTATAGCGGGAGGGAGCACAGATACGCAGTATTTT	CASSGIIAGGSTDTQYF
TRBV19	TRBD1	TRBJ1-4	TGTGCCAGTAGTCACCCTTCCCAGGGGGCAACTAATGAAAAACTGTTTTTT	CASSHPSQGATNEKLFF